Listed below are T cell receptor beta chains from one sample, sequenced in a study of neurological immune-mediated disorders. TCRdb reprocessed the 5' RACE reads via MiXCR and lists one record per CDR3 protein. The profile shows over 50,000 distinct CDR3 sequences, 3% to 4% of them singletons. Sequencing input: PBMCs. These receptors were obtained from a man in his forties with multiple sclerosis. CDR3s leave out the opening cysteine and the closing phenylalanine or tryptophan. D genes are given only for firm matches.

-	TRBV5-1	TRBJ1-4	ASSPTAVTNEKLF
-	TRBV28	TRBJ2-3	ASSPDTQY
-	TRBV20-1	TRBJ2-5	SASSLRVVETQY
TRBD2	TRBV7-9	TRBJ2-7	ASSFTSGEQY
-	TRBV20-1	TRBJ1-4	SAPGTSNEKLF
-	TRBV20-1	TRBJ2-7	SARDSFAGLRYYEQY
-	TRBV5-1	TRBJ2-2	ASSLDRPANTGELF
-	TRBV7-9	TRBJ2-1	ASSLALARGVNEQF
-	TRBV6-2/TRBV6-3	TRBJ2-5	ATAATQETQY
-	TRBV4-1	TRBJ2-5	ASSQGSSPREETQY
-	TRBV20-1	TRBJ2-3	SARAGSGGITDTQY
-	TRBV19	TRBJ1-5	ASSQQFNQPQH
-	TRBV2	TRBJ2-1	ASLEFDEQF
TRBD1	TRBV5-1	TRBJ1-5	ASSLSPVGTGGVQPQH